The 29 T cell receptor beta chains below come from one sample, sequenced in a study of pediatric ulcerative colitis. TCRdb keeps only in-frame clones here, not all; method: immunoSEQ multiplex PCR. This table holds 54,000 or so clones, about 87% found once. The sample comprised blood. The receptors here all came from a boy younger than 18 who was a control in a study of pediatric ulcerative colitis.

The rearrangement joins TRBV6-4 to TRBJ2-2; D remains ambiguous. The CDR3 is made up of 13 amino acids. The V end lost 2 bases, the J end lost 6 bases, and 7 bases lay between the germline ends. The germline CDR1 and CDR2 sequences are MRHNA and SNTAGT. CDR3 DNA: TGTGCCAGCAGTGACAGGAGTTCCGGGGAGCTGTTTTTT. Its protein product is CASSDRSSGELFF.

This rearrangement joins TRBV27 to TRBJ1-2; 10 bases agree with TRBD1. Germline CDR1 reads MNHEY; CDR2 reads SMNVEV (reference sequence). With 6 bases clipped from V and 8 bases from J, the junction kept 12 bases outside the gene matches. This CDR3 contains 15 residues. CDR3 in amino acids: CASRNPGQGIEGYTF. The CDR3 coding sequence is TGTGCCAGCAGAAATCCGGGACAGGGGATAGAGGGCTACACCTTC.

The J gene is TRBJ1-6, the V gene TRBV6-5; TRBD1 matches 7 bases. Trimming took 6 bases from V and 3 from J; bases not matched to a gene: 2. The CDR3 sequence is 14 residues long. Germline V lookup: CDR1 MNHEY, CDR2 SVGAGI. The DNA for the CDR3 is TGTGCCAGCAGCAGGGACAGCTATAATTCACCCCTCCACTTT. Protein: CASSRDSYNSPLHF.

The rearrangement uses TRBV11-1 and TRBJ1-1; possible D gene TRBD1, 6 bases. This CDR3 contains 13 residues. V was trimmed by 5 bases and J by 11 bases, leaving 18 bases between them. Germline values: CDR1 SGHAT, CDR2 FQDESV (reference sequence). CDR3 DNA: TGTGCCAGCAGCCCTATACAGGGCCCTGGGGCTTTCTTT. This codes for CASSPIQGPGAFF. Based on the CDR3 plus reference TRBV11-1 and TRBJ1-1, the full variable domain is EAEVAQSPRYKITEKSQAVAFWCDPISGHATLYWYRQILGQGPELLVQFQDESVVDDSQLPKDRFSAERLKGVDSTLKIQPAELGDSAMYLCASSPIQGPGAFFGQGTRLTVV.

The chain recombines TRBV7-9 with TRBJ2-2; no clear D. The CDR3 has 12 amino acids. V lost 2 bases to trimming and J lost 4 bases, with 2 bases between them. Germline V gives CDR1 SEHNR, CDR2 FQNEAQ (reference sequence). CDR3 DNA sequence: TGTGCCAGCAGCTTAAGCACCGGGGAGCTGTTTTTT. Its protein is CASSLSTGELFF.

The chain uses TRBV27 and TRBJ1-1; 8 nucleotides align to TRBD1. CDR3 length: 14 residues. Germline V CDR1 and CDR2: MNHEY, SMNVEV (reference sequence). V was pared by 2 bases and J by 4 bases, with 3 bases of the junction left unmatched. CDR3 sequence reads: CASSLQGAGTEAFF. In DNA form, the CDR3 reads TGTGCCAGCAGTTTACAGGGGGCGGGCACTGAAGCTTTCTTT.

The rearrangement links TRBV2 to TRBJ1-1; perhaps TRBD1 as D (6 bases). CDR3 length: 15 amino acids. V lost 0 bases to trimming and J lost 3 bases, with 11 bases between them. Germline V gives CDR1 SNHLY, CDR2 FYNNEI. CDR3 coding DNA: TGTGCCAGCAGTGAAGCAGGGGGTGGATACACTGAAGCTTTCTTT. It encodes CASSEAGGGYTEAFF.

This chain links TRBV7-2 with TRBJ2-3; the match to TRBD2 covers 7 bases. This CDR3 has 16 amino acids. The ends lost 3 bases at V and 7 bases at J; junction bases unmatched: 13. CDR1 and CDR2 from the germline V gene are SGHTA and FQGNSA. The CDR3 nucleotides read TGTGCCAGCAGCTTTCCCCTGGCGGGGGACTATAATACGCAGTATTTT. Its translation: CASSFPLAGDYNTQYF.

This rearrangement joins TRBV6-6 to TRBJ2-7; D is unclear. The CDR3 has 13 residues. The V and J ends lost 8 bases and 3 bases respectively, with 14 bases between them. Per germline, CDR1 MNHNY and CDR2 SVGAGI (reference sequence). Here the CDR3 reads CASGNSLIYEQYF. In DNA, the CDR3 is TGTGCCAGCGGAAACAGCCTTATCTACGAGCAGTACTTC.

The CDR3 loop is CATVVTDTQYF. DNA for the CDR3: TGTGCCACCGTGGTCACAGATACGCAGTATTTT. This chain connects TRBV27 to TRBJ2-3; D unclear. This CDR3 has 11 residues. Germline-derived CDR1 and CDR2 are MNHEY and SMNVEV (reference sequence). Trimming removed 10 bases at V and 2 bases at J, with 7 bases between.

The gene calls are TRBV7-2 and TRBJ2-3; no reliable D call. This CDR3 has 11 amino acids. CDR1 SGHTA and CDR2 FQGNSA come from the germline V gene. With 3 bases removed from V and 5 bases from J, the gap between germline ends came to 3 bases. The CDR3 bases are TGTGCCAGCAGCTTTCGAGATACGCAGTATTTT. This translates into CASSFRDTQYF. The variable domain in full, completed from reference TRBV7-2 and TRBJ2-3, reads GAGVSQSPSNKVTEKGKDVELRCDPISGHTALYWYRQSLGQGLEFLIYFQGNSAPDKSGLPSDRFSAERTGGSVSTLTIQRTQQEDSAVYLCASSFRDTQYFGPGTRLTVL.

The gene calls are TRBV7-8 and TRBJ2-5; 7 bases match TRBD1. After removal of 5 bases from V and 2 bases from J, the junction contained 5 bases not matched to a gene. The CDR3 runs 14 residues. The germline gives CDR1 SGHVS, CDR2 FQNEAQ. The DNA of the CDR3 is TGTGCCAGCAGCCAGGACAGGACACAAGAGACCCAGTACTTC. It translates to CASSQDRTQETQYF.

The rearrangement joins TRBV18 to TRBJ2-5, with TRBD2 identical over 7 bases. Trimming at V came to 3 bases and at J to 4 bases, leaving 5 bases not matched to a gene. Per germline, CDR1 KGHSH and CDR2 LQKENI. The CDR3 loop spans 14 amino acids. CDR3 coding DNA: TGTGCCAGCTCACCGATAGGGGAGGGAGAGACCCAGTACTTC. Translation gives CASSPIGEGETQYF. Full variable domain (remainder filled in from reference TRBV18 and TRBJ2-5): NAGVMQNPRHLVRRRGQEARLRCSPMKGHSHVYWYRQLPEEGLKFMVYLQKENIIDESGMPKERFSAEFPKEGPSILRIQQVVRGDSAAYFCASSPIGEGETQYFGPGTRLLVL.

This chain links TRBV6-4 with TRBJ2-1; 10 bases are shared with TRBD2. The CDR3 is 15 residues long. V gave up 0 bases and J gave up 6 bases; unmatched junction bases: 2. Germline CDR1 MRHNA, CDR2 SNTAGT. This CDR3 reads CASSDSSGGANEQFF. The CDR3 bases are TGTGCCAGCAGTGACTCGAGCGGGGGGGCCAATGAGCAGTTCTTC.

This clone was seen only once. The chain couples TRBV7-3 to TRBJ2-6, with 7 positions matching TRBD1. The CDR3 extends over 20 amino acids. V lost 4 bases, J lost 0 bases, and 15 bases stayed unmatched. Germline loops: CDR1 SGHTA, CDR2 FQGTGA. CDR3 in DNA: TGTGCCAGCAGCTCCGTGGTGGGGGACAGACTTATCTCTGGGGCCAACGTCCTGACTTTC. Its translation is CASSSVVGDRLISGANVLTF.

The chain is built from TRBV2 and TRBJ2-5; D may be TRBD1 or TRBD2 (5 bases each). This CDR3 spans 11 amino acids. CDR1 is SNHLY, CDR2 FYNNEI, per germline. Trimming left V 10 bases short and J 5 bases short, with 11 bases between. The CDR3 region is CAISEGETQYF. Written as DNA, the CDR3 is TGTGCCATCTCCGAGGGGGAGACCCAGTACTTC. Drawing the rest from reference TRBV2 and TRBJ2-5, the complete variable domain is EPEVTQTPSHQVTQMGQEVILRCVPISNHLYFYWYRQILGQKVEFLVSFYNNEISEKSEIFDDQFSVERPDGSNFTLKIRSTKLEDSAMYFCAISEGETQYFGPGTRLLVL.

The genes are TRBV7-2 and TRBJ2-7, with D perhaps assigned TRBD1 or TRBD2 (5 bases each). The CDR3 has 14 residues. V was shortened by 5 bases and J by 2 bases, with 13 bases between the two germline ends. Germline assignment: CDR1 SGHTA and CDR2 FQGNSA. The CDR3 DNA sequence: TGTGCCAGCAGCCCCGGGACGGGACCCTACGAGCAGTACTTC. Translating it yields CASSPGTGPYEQYF.

The chain links TRBV7-8 to TRBJ2-3; D unclear. Germline V gene data show CDR1 as SGHVS and CDR2 as FQNEAQ. The CDR3 sequence is 13 residues long. With 3 bases removed from V and 3 bases from J, the gap between germline ends came to 7 bases. CDR3 sequence: CASSFSGTDTQYF. DNA for the CDR3: TGTGCCAGCAGCTTTAGTGGTACAGATACGCAGTATTTT.

CDR3 region: CASSAGTETNYGYTF. For the CDR3, the DNA is TGTGCCAGCAGCGCCGGGACAGAGACTAACTATGGCTACACCTTC. This chain uses TRBV9 with TRBJ1-2; 7 bases align to TRBD1. Germline assignment: CDR1 SGDLS and CDR2 YYNGEE. Losses at the gene ends were 3 bases for V and 0 bases for J; bases not matched to a gene: 5. The CDR3 is made up of 15 amino acids. Full variable domain (outside the CDR3, taken from reference TRBV9 and TRBJ1-2): DSGVTQTPKHLITATGQRVTLRCSPRSGDLSVYWYQQSLDQGLQFLIQYYNGEERAKGNILERFSAQQFPDLHSELNLSSLELGDSALYFCASSAGTETNYGYTFGSGTRLTVV.

The DNA of the CDR3 is TGTGCCAGCTCACCTGGGGCTCAGCCCCAGCATTTT. This gives the protein CASSPGAQPQHF. This rearrangement joins TRBV18 to TRBJ1-5, with D possibly matching TRBD1 (5 bases). V dropped 3 bases and J dropped 6 bases, with 6 bases sitting between them. The germline gives CDR1 KGHSH, CDR2 LQKENI. CDR3 size: 12 residues. Looking up the rest from reference TRBV18 and TRBJ1-5 gives the full variable domain: NAGVMQNPRHLVRRRGQEARLRCSPMKGHSHVYWYRQLPEEGLKFMVYLQKENIIDESGMPKERFSAEFPKEGPSILRIQQVVRGDSAAYFCASSPGAQPQHFGDGTRLSIL.

V usage is TRBV27 and J usage is TRBJ1-1; perhaps TRBD1 as D (6 bases). The CDR3 contains 15 residues. V lost 5 bases and J lost 2, with 15 bases in between. Germline V gene lookup returns CDR1 MNHEY and CDR2 SMNVEV (reference sequence). CDR3 in amino acids: CASSMGTTVNTEAFF. The CDR3 DNA sequence: TGTGCCAGCAGTATGGGGACAACCGTAAACACTGAAGCTTTCTTT.

V is TRBV10-3 and J is TRBJ1-1, with D perhaps TRBD1 (6 bases). Trimming removed 7 bases at V and 4 bases at J, with 13 bases between. The germline V gene encodes CDR1 ENHRY and CDR2 SYGVKD. This CDR3 is built from 13 residues. The CDR3, as DNA: TGTGCCATCACCGCACAGGGTTCCACTGAAGCTTTCTTT. As protein: CAITAQGSTEAFF.

The rearrangement links TRBV7-2 to TRBJ2-1; D is unresolved. Germline assignment: CDR1 SGHTA and CDR2 FQGNSA. Between the trimmed V and J ends, which lost 6 bases and 7 bases, there was a span of 16 bases. CDR3 length equals 14 residues. CDR3 DNA sequence: TGTGCCAGCAGATTGTCCGGAGCTGGGAATGAGCAGTTCTTC. Translation: CASRLSGAGNEQFF.

The gene calls are TRBV5-4 and TRBJ2-6; TRBD2 is a possible D gene (5 bases). Germline values: CDR1 SGHNT, CDR2 YYREEE (reference sequence). This CDR3 contains 16 residues. V shed 0 bases and J shed 0 bases, with 7 bases lying between them. The CDR3 nucleotides are TGTGCCAGCAGCTTGGGTGGGAGCTCTGGGGCCAACGTCCTGACTTTC. As protein: CASSLGGSSGANVLTF.

The genes are TRBV4-1 and TRBJ2-3, with 7 positions matching TRBD2. V shed 2 bases and J 3 bases; nucleotides not matched to a gene: 5. CDR1 and CDR2 from the germline V gene are MGHRA and YSYEKL. This CDR3 is 15 amino acids long. Here the CDR3 reads CASSQKRDPTDTQYF. The CDR3 region has the DNA TGCGCCAGCAGCCAAAAGCGGGATCCTACAGATACGCAGTATTTT.

The CDR3: CASSGTGDGMNTEAFF. The CDR3 region has the DNA TGTGCCAGCAGTGGGACAGGGGACGGAATGAACACTGAAGCTTTCTTT. The chain couples TRBV27 to TRBJ1-1; TRBD1 matches at 10 bases. The germline CDR1 and CDR2 sequences are MNHEY and SMNVEV (reference sequence). Germline trimming cut 5 bases from V and 0 bases from J; bases unmatched to any gene: 6. The CDR3 contains 16 residues.

This chain connects TRBV7-8 to TRBJ1-4; the D gene is possibly TRBD1 (5 bases). Germline assignment: CDR1 SGHVS and CDR2 FQNEAQ. Trimming left V 5 bases short and J 5 bases short, with 15 bases between. The CDR3 contains 15 residues. The CDR3 bases are TGTGCCAGCAGCGTACTCCGGGGCCCAAATGAAAAACTGTTTTTT. Protein product: CASSVLRGPNEKLFF.

The rearrangement joins TRBV10-3 to TRBJ1-1, with D possibly TRBD1 on 5 matching bases. Germline loops: CDR1 ENHRY, CDR2 SYGVKD. Trimming took off 9 bases at V and 3 bases at J, with 14 bases between the two ends. The CDR3 loop spans 13 amino acids. For the CDR3, the DNA is TGTGCCATTATAAGGGGAATCTACACTGAAGCTTTCTTT. It is translated as CAIIRGIYTEAFF.

The chain links TRBV11-2 to TRBJ2-3, with D unclear. Germline values: CDR1 SGHAT, CDR2 FQNNGV. Trimming stripped 5 bases from V and 2 bases from J, with 14 bases between. The CDR3 contains 15 residues. The CDR3 loop is CASSPRASPTDTQYF. DNA of the CDR3: TGTGCCAGCAGCCCTAGGGCGTCCCCCACAGATACGCAGTATTTT.